What follows is one T cell receptor (beta chain) and its context. These data belong to a study of shared clonotypes between healthy human individuals. At the deep level, the assay was run. Only in-frame clones appear in the TCRdb table, and some are missing; sequencing was by immunoSEQ multiplex PCR. Of 550,000 to 800,000 clones listed, around 67% are singletons. The CDR3 has 16 residues. Unmatched junction bases numbered 3, after V lost 1 base and J lost 2 bases. Germline V CDR1 and CDR2: MNHEY, SMNVEV (reference sequence). What was sequenced was memory CD4+ T cells sorted from blood. Subset reported: CD45RA-negative fraction. This chain uses TRBV27 with TRBJ1-1; 11 positions agree with TRBD1. This sequence was found in a woman under 40 in good health. DNA of the CDR3: TGTGCCAGCAGTTTATATGGGACAGGGGGAAACACTGAAGCTTTCTTT. It codes for CASSLYGTGGNTEAFF.